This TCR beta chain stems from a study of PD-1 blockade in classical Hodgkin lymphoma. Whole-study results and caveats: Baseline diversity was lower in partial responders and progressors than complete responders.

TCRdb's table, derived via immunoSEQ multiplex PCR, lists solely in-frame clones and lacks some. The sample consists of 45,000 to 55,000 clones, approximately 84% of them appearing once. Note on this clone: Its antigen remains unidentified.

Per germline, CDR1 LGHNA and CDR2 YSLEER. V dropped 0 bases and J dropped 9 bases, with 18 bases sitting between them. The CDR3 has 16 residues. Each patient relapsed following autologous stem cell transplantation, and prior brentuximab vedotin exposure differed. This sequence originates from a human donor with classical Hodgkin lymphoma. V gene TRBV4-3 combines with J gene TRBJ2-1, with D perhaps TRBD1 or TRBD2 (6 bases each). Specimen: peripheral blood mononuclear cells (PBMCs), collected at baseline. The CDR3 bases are TGCGCCAGCAGCCAAGAGGTCCCCCGAGAGGGGGGTGAGCAGTTCTTC. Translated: CASSQEVPREGGEQFF.